This T cell receptor (beta chain) was identified in a study of beta chain features in type 1 diabetes. Across the whole study: Across every sample, around 110,000,000 sorted cells were examined in total. Regarding the study as a whole: A closer apparent resemblance between naive, central memory and Treg TCRB repertoires was seen in patients than in healthy donors.

All of the isolated RNA was reverse transcribed, so expressed TCRB transcripts were sequenced. TCRdb's table, derived via immunoSEQ multiplex PCR, lists solely in-frame clones and lacks some. The table records hundreds of thousands of clones, 15% to 19% of them present only once. This CDR3 has 15 amino acids. V lost 6 bases and J lost 0, with 12 bases in between. CDR1 and CDR2 (germline): MNHEY, SVGAGI. A word on this clone: Its antigen is currently unknown.

The J gene is TRBJ1-5, the V gene TRBV6-5; tentatively, D is TRBD1 (6 bases). This sequence was found in a man in his late teens or twenties in good health. Sequencing input: naive CD4+ T cells from blood. The DNA for the CDR3 is TGTGCCAGCAGCCTGACAGGTTATAGCAATCAGCCCCAGCATTTT. The encoded protein is CASSLTGYSNQPQHF.